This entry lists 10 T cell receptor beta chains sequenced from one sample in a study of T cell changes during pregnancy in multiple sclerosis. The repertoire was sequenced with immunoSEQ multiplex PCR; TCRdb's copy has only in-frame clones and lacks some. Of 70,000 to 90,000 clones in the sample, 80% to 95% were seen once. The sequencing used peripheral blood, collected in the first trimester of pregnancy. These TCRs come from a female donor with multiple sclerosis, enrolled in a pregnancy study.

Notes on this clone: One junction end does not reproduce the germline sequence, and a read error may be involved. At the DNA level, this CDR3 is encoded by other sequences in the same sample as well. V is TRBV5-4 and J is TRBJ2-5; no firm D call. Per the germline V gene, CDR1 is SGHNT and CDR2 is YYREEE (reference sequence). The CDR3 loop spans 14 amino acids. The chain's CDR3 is CASSLAEWAETQYF. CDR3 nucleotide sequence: TGTGCCAGCAGCTTGGCCGAGTGGGCCGAGACCCAATACTTC.

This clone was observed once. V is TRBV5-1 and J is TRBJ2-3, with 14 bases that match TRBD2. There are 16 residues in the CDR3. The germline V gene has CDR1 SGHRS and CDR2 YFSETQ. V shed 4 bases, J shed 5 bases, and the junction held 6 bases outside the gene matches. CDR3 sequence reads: CASSRTSGGRGDTQYF. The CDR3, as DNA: TGCGCCAGCAGCAGGACTAGCGGGGGGCGGGGAGATACGCAGTATTTT. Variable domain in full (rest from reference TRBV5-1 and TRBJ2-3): KAGVTQTPRYLIKTRGQQVTLSCSPISGHRSVSWYQQTPGQGLQFLFEYFSETQRNKGNFPGRFSGRQFSNSRSEMNVSTLELGDSALYLCASSRTSGGRGDTQYFGPGTRLTVL.

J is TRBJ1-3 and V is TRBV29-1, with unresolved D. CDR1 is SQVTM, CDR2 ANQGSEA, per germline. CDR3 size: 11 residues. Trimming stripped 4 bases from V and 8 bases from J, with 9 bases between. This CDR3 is CSVGLGDTIYF. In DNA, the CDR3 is TGCAGCGTTGGTCTGGGCGACACCATATATTTT.

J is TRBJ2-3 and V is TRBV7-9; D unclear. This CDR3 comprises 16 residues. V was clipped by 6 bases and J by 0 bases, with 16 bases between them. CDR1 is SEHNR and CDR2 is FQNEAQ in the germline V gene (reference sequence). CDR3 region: CASSRIADPSTDTQYF. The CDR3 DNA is TGTGCCAGCAGTCGCATAGCAGACCCTAGCACAGATACGCAGTATTTT.

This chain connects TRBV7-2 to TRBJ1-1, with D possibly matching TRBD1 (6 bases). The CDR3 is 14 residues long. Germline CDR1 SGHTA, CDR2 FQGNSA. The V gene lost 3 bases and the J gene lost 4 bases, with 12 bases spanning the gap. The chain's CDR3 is CASSFQGWITEAFF. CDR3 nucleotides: TGTGCCAGCAGCTTCCAGGGGTGGATCACTGAAGCTTTCTTT.

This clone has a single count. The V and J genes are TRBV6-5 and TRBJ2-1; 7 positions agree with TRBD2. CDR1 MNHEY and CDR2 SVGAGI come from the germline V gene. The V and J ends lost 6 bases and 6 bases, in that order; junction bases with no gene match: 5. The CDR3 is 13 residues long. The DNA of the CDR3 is TGTGCCAGCAGGCGACTAGCAGGCAATGAGCAGTTCTTC. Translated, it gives CASRRLAGNEQFF.

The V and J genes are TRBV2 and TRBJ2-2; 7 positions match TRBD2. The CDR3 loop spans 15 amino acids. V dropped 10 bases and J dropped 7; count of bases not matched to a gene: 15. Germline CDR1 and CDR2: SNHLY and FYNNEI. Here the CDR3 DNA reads TGTGCCACCGGGAGCGGGGCCTCGGGAAACGGGGAGCTGTTTTTT. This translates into CATGSGASGNGELFF. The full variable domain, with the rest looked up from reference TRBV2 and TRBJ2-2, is EPEVTQTPSHQVTQMGQEVILRCVPISNHLYFYWYRQILGQKVEFLVSFYNNEISEKSEIFDDQFSVERPDGSNFTLKIRSTKLEDSAMYFCATGSGASGNGELFFGEGSRLTVL.

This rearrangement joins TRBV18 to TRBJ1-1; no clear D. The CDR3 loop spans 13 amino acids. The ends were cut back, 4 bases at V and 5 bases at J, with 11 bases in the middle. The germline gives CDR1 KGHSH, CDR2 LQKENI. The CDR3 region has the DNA TGTGCCAGCTCACGTGAGTTCCGGACTGAAGCTTTCTTT. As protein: CASSREFRTEAFF.

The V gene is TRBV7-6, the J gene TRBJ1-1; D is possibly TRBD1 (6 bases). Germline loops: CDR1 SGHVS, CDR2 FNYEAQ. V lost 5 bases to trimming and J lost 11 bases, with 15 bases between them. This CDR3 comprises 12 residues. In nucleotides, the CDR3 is TGTGCCAGCAGCCCAGGGGTAATGGGCGCTTTCTTT. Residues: CASSPGVMGAFF.

CDR3 residues: CASNGGTSGSREQYF. The CDR3 region has the DNA TGTGCCAGCAACGGTGGGACTAGCGGGAGTCGCGAGCAGTACTTC. This chain uses TRBV2 with TRBJ2-7; 14 bases line up with TRBD2. The CDR3 extends over 15 amino acids. V dropped 7 bases and J dropped 6; count of bases not matched to a gene: 8. In germline, CDR1 is SNHLY, CDR2 FYNNEI.